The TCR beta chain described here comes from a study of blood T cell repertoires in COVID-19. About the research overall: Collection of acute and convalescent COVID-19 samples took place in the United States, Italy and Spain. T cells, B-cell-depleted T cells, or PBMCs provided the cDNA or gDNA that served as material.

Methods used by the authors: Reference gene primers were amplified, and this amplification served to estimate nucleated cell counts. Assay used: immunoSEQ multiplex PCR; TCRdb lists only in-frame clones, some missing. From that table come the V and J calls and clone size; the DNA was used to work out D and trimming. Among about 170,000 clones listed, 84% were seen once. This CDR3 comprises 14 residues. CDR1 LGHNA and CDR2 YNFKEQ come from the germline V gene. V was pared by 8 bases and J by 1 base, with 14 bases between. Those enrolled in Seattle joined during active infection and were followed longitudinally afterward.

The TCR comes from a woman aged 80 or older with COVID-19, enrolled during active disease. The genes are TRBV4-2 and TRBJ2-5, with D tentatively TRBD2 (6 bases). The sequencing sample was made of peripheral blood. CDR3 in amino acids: CASGTTSSQETQYF. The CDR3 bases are TGTGCCAGCGGTACCACTAGCAGCCAAGAGACCCAGTACTTC.